One and the same sample provided the 12 T cell receptor beta chains below, sequenced in a study of cytomegalovirus exposure and HLA in healthy donors. A multiplex PCR was run with 60 Vbeta primers and 13 Jbeta primers. Some clones are missing from TCRdb's copy, which holds only in-frame ones; the method was immunoSEQ multiplex PCR. This table holds roughly 66,000 clones, around 78% found once. Source material: PBMCs. All receptors derive from a man younger than 35 in good health and CMV-seropositive.

J is TRBJ2-3 and V is TRBV6-1, with TRBD2 as a possible D gene (5 bases). V was cut by 2 bases and J by 5 bases, with 11 bases left in between. The CDR3 extends over 14 amino acids. The germline V gene has CDR1 MNHNS and CDR2 SASEGT. DNA of the CDR3: TGTGCCAGCAGTGAAATTGGTCGGGGAGATACGCAGTATTTT. It is translated as CASSEIGRGDTQYF.

In nucleotides, the CDR3 is TGTGCCTGGACTGGAGGGGGCTTTACAGATACGCAGTATTTT. It translates to CAWTGGGFTDTQYF. The gene calls are TRBV30 and TRBJ2-3; possible D gene TRBD1, 7 bases. V was pared by 4 bases and J by 3 bases, with 14 bases between. The CDR3 is made up of 14 amino acids. Germline V gene sequence: CDR1 GTSNPN, CDR2 SVGIG (reference sequence).

This chain links TRBV30 with TRBJ1-4, with D perhaps TRBD1 (5 bases). Trimming removed 2 bases from V and 0 bases from J, with 7 bases in between. The CDR3 has 14 amino acids. In germline, CDR1 is GTSNPN, CDR2 SVGIG (reference sequence). The CDR3: CAWSRGSTNEKLFF. The CDR3 DNA reads as TGTGCCTGGAGTAGGGGCTCAACTAATGAAAAACTGTTTTTT.

The J gene is TRBJ2-1, the V gene TRBV9; D is possibly TRBD2 (7 bases). Deletions cut 0 bases from V and 8 bases from J, with 15 bases between. The CDR3 contains 15 residues. Germline CDR1 and CDR2: SGDLS and YYNGEE. CDR3 amino acids: CASSVDGGPMDEQFF. CDR3 DNA: TGTGCCAGCAGCGTAGACGGGGGGCCTATGGATGAGCAGTTCTTC. The full variable domain, in which reference TRBV9 and TRBJ2-1 provide the parts outside the CDR3, is DSGVTQTPKHLITATGQRVTLRCSPRSGDLSVYWYQQSLDQGLQFLIQYYNGEERAKGNILERFSAQQFPDLHSELNLSSLELGDSALYFCASSVDGGPMDEQFFGPGTRLTVL.

This sequence joins TRBV14 and TRBJ2-3; TRBD2 matches 8 bases. CDR3 size: 15 residues. V was pared by 0 bases and J by 5 bases, with 4 bases of the junction left unmatched. Germline CDR1 is SGHDN and CDR2 is FVKESK. The CDR3 sequence is CASSQEVAGRDTQYF. DNA of the CDR3: TGTGCCAGCAGCCAAGAGGTAGCGGGGCGAGATACGCAGTATTTT. The whole variable domain, filled in from reference TRBV14 and TRBJ2-3, reads EAGVTQFPSHSVIEKGQTVTLRCDPISGHDNLYWYRRVMGKEIKFLLHFVKESKQDESGMPNNRFLAERTGGTYSTLKVQPAELEDSGVYFCASSQEVAGRDTQYFGPGTRLTVL.

The chain recombines TRBV5-1 with TRBJ2-7; 8 bases line up with TRBD2. CDR1 is SGHRS, CDR2 YFSETQ, per germline. J was trimmed by 3 bases and V by 0 bases; bases with no gene match: 2. CDR3 length equals 14 residues. CDR3 protein: CASSLGGRNYEQYF. The DNA of the CDR3 is TGCGCCAGCAGCTTGGGCGGGAGGAACTACGAGCAGTACTTC.

V is TRBV4-2 and J is TRBJ2-7, with TRBD1 matching 8 bases. The CDR3 has 13 amino acids. CDR1 and CDR2 from the germline V gene are LGHNA and YNFKEQ. V was clipped by 8 bases and J by 2 bases; unmatched bases: 5. For the CDR3, the DNA is TGTGCCAGCGGACCGGGACAGGCCTACGAGCAGTACTTC. Translation gives CASGPGQAYEQYF.

This clone was observed a few times. V gene TRBV6-4 combines with J gene TRBJ1-5, with D possibly matching TRBD1 (6 bases). Germline V gives CDR1 MRHNA, CDR2 SNTAGT. CDR3 length: 14 residues. The V end was cut by 6 bases, the J end by 15 bases, with 24 bases between. The CDR3 spells CASRGQPESGSWHF. The CDR3 region has the DNA TGTGCCAGCAGAGGACAGCCGGAATCAGGGAGCTGGCATTTT.

The chain recombines TRBV5-1 with TRBJ1-2; TRBD1 agrees at 9 bases. After removal of 3 bases from V and 3 bases from J, the junction contained 12 bases not matched to a gene. CDR1 is SGHRS and CDR2 is YFSETQ in the germline V gene. The CDR3 extends over 17 amino acids. CDR3 in DNA: TGCGCCAGCAGCTCAACCGGGACAGGGATCCTTGACTATGGCTACACCTTC. It yields the protein CASSSTGTGILDYGYTF. The variable domain in full, completed from reference TRBV5-1 and TRBJ1-2, reads KAGVTQTPRYLIKTRGQQVTLSCSPISGHRSVSWYQQTPGQGLQFLFEYFSETQRNKGNFPGRFSGRQFSNSRSEMNVSTLELGDSALYLCASSSTGTGILDYGYTFGSGTRLTVV.

The rearrangement uses TRBV2 and TRBJ1-2; D call uncertain. The CDR3 consists of 10 residues. Germline CDR1 SNHLY, CDR2 FYNNEI. Trimming removed 11 bases from V and 7 bases from J, with 11 bases in between. The CDR3 loop is CARREGGYTF. The CDR3 DNA sequence: TGTGCCCGCCGGGAGGGTGGCTACACCTTC.

CDR3 nucleotide sequence: TGTGCCAGCACTCAACAGGGGGGGAATGAAAAACTGTTTTTT. This translates into CASTQQGGNEKLFF. The genes are TRBV6-1 and TRBJ1-4; TRBD1 agrees at 8 bases. The germline CDR1 and CDR2 sequences are MNHNS and SASEGT. The CDR3 is 14 amino acids. V lost 7 bases, J lost 5 bases, and 6 bases stayed unmatched.

The chain couples TRBV6-1 to TRBJ1-1; no clear D gene. From germline, CDR1 is MNHNS and CDR2 SASEGT. The CDR3 has 12 amino acids. Trimming pared 4 bases from V and 4 bases from J, leaving 7 bases between. The CDR3 is CASSGEFTEAFF. The DNA for the CDR3 is TGTGCCAGCAGTGGAGAGTTCACTGAAGCTTTCTTT.